The 32 T cell receptor beta chains given below trace back to one sample, sequenced in a study of OX40 agonist ivuxolimab in advanced cancers. The data were produced by immunoSEQ multiplex PCR, yet TCRdb's version contains in-frame clones alone and is incomplete. The data hold under 40,000 clones, with about 90% observed a single time. The sample consisted of CD4+ or CD8+ T cells sorted from blood, taken in a trial of the OX40 agonist ivuxolimab. Receptors were obtained from an adult with an advanced solid tumor such as melanoma, head and neck, liver or kidney cancer.

This clone is a singleton in its sample. The V and J genes are TRBV4-2 and TRBJ2-1, with D tentatively TRBD1 (6 bases). The V gene's germline CDR1 is LGHNA and CDR2 YNFKEQ. The CDR3 runs to 18 residues. Trimming took off 0 bases at V and 1 base at J, with 16 bases between the two ends. The CDR3 spells CASSQEEGGVGSYNEQFF. CDR3 DNA: TGTGCCAGCAGCCAAGAGGAAGGGGGTGTTGGGTCCTACAATGAGCAGTTCTTC.

This sequence joins TRBV5-1 and TRBJ2-7, with 9 bases aligning to TRBD2. This CDR3 region has 13 residues. J gave up 3 bases and V 7 bases, and 5 bases lay outside the gene matches. Looked up from germline, CDR1 is SGHRS and CDR2 is YFSETQ. The CDR3, as DNA: TGCGCCAGCGCGGGAGGGGGGATCTACGAGCAGTACTTC. Translated: CASAGGGIYEQYF.

The chain uses TRBV15 and TRBJ2-5; TRBD1 agrees at 9 bases. Germline CDR1 reads LNHNV; CDR2 reads YYDKDF (reference sequence). CDR3 length: 15 residues. J gave up 5 bases and V 3 bases, and 7 bases lay outside the gene matches. The CDR3 sequence: CATSSVTGGGETQYF. The CDR3 bases are TGTGCCACCAGCAGCGTCACAGGGGGCGGGGAGACCCAGTACTTC.

The V call is TRBV4-1, the J call TRBJ2-7; 10 nucleotides match TRBD1. CDR3 size: 15 residues. Germline V CDR1 and CDR2: MGHRA, YSYEKL. J gave up 2 bases and V 4 bases, and 5 bases lay outside the gene matches. The CDR3 sequence: CASSLSGTGAYEQYF. The DNA of the CDR3 is TGCGCCAGCAGCCTCTCCGGGACAGGGGCCTACGAGCAGTACTTC.

This clone was recorded only once. The chain uses TRBV7-9 and TRBJ1-1, with D unresolved. V lost 1 base, J lost 2 bases, and 8 bases lay in between. This CDR3 has 14 amino acids. Per germline, CDR1 SEHNR and CDR2 FQNEAQ (reference sequence). The CDR3: CASSLDGDNTEAFF. CDR3 DNA sequence: TGTGCCAGCAGCTTAGATGGAGATAACACTGAAGCTTTCTTT.

The rearrangement joins TRBV2 to TRBJ2-7, with TRBD2 identical over 14 bases. Germline trimming cut 4 bases from V and 3 bases from J; bases unmatched to any gene: 11. Per germline, CDR1 SNHLY and CDR2 FYNNEI. The CDR3 totals 18 residues. CDR3 in DNA: TGTGCCAGCAGTGGAGGACTAGCGGGGGGCCTAGGAGGCTACGAGCAGTACTTC. Protein: CASSGGLAGGLGGYEQYF.

V and J are TRBV27 and TRBJ2-1; tentatively, D is TRBD1 (6 bases). Per the germline V gene, CDR1 is MNHEY and CDR2 is SMNVEV (reference sequence). V dropped 3 bases and J dropped 0 bases, with 9 bases sitting between them. The CDR3 totals 15 residues. Written as DNA, the CDR3 is TGTGCCAGCAGTTTGGACAGACTCTCCTACAATGAGCAGTTCTTC. It codes for CASSLDRLSYNEQFF.

This rearrangement joins TRBV7-8 to TRBJ2-7, with 13 bases matching TRBD2. Germline lookup yields CDR1 SGHVS and CDR2 FQNEAQ. The CDR3 covers 16 residues. Unmatched junction bases numbered 7, after V lost 5 bases and J lost 3 bases. DNA of the CDR3: TGTGCCAGCAGCCCGGGACTAGCGGGGAGCCTCTACGAGCAGTACTTC. It translates to CASSPGLAGSLYEQYF.

The J gene is TRBJ2-7, the V gene TRBV5-1; 13 nucleotides line up with TRBD2. Germline trimming cut 0 bases from V and 5 bases from J; bases unmatched to any gene: 2. The germline gives CDR1 SGHRS, CDR2 YFSETQ. The CDR3 has 15 amino acids. The CDR3 here is CASSLGTSGGHEQYF. In DNA form, the CDR3 reads TGCGCCAGCAGCTTGGGGACTAGCGGGGGCCACGAGCAGTACTTC.

The J gene is TRBJ1-2, the V gene TRBV6-5; unclear D gene. There are 14 residues in the CDR3. CDR1 and CDR2 (germline): MNHEY, SVGAGI. Trimming pared 5 bases from V and 6 bases from J, leaving 16 bases between. The CDR3, as DNA: TGTGCCAGCAGTCCACAACAACCGGAAGATGGCTACACCTTC. Translating gives CASSPQQPEDGYTF.

The V gene is TRBV9, the J gene TRBJ1-2, with 8 bases that match TRBD1. The CDR3 runs 16 residues. Looked up from germline, CDR1 is SGDLS and CDR2 is YYNGEE. Trimming removed 4 bases from V and 0 bases from J; junction bases left unmatched: 8. This CDR3 is CASSFYLQGANYGYTF. CDR3 DNA sequence: TGTGCCAGCAGCTTCTACCTACAGGGGGCTAACTATGGCTACACCTTC.

This chain connects TRBV5-1 to TRBJ2-1, with 7 bases identical to TRBD2. CDR1 and CDR2 from the germline V gene are SGHRS and YFSETQ. The V gene end was trimmed by 4 bases and the J gene end by 2 bases; junction bases not matched to a gene: 6. The CDR3 contains 15 residues. The CDR3 region is CASSNGLEAYNEQFF. The DNA for the CDR3 is TGCGCCAGCAGCAATGGACTAGAAGCCTACAATGAGCAGTTCTTC.

This chain connects TRBV4-1 to TRBJ1-3; D not certain. V dropped 8 bases and J dropped 0 bases, with 32 bases sitting between them. This CDR3 comprises 21 residues. Germline lookup yields CDR1 MGHRA and CDR2 YSYEKL. The CDR3 loop is CASYLFAERGGIQNSGNTIYF. CDR3 in DNA: TGCGCCAGCTATTTGTTTGCCGAGCGCGGTGGCATTCAAAACTCTGGAAACACCATATATTTT.

The CDR3 sequence is CASSKGGIQYEQYF. The CDR3 DNA reads TGTGCCAGCAGCAAAGGTGGCATCCAGTACGAGCAGTACTTC. The V gene is TRBV9, the J gene TRBJ2-7, with D uncertain. CDR1 and CDR2 (germline): SGDLS, YYNGEE. The CDR3 has 14 amino acids. Trimming cost V 4 bases and J 4 bases, with 15 bases left between them.

J is TRBJ2-3 and V is TRBV6-1; 8 bases are a match to TRBD2. The CDR3 is 14 residues long. The germline gives CDR1 MNHNS, CDR2 SASEGT. V shed 3 bases, J shed 5 bases, and the junction held 4 bases outside the gene matches. The CDR3 protein is CASSDSGGGDTQYF. CDR3 nucleotides: TGTGCCAGCAGTGACAGCGGGGGTGGAGATACGCAGTATTTT.

The rearrangement joins TRBV19 to TRBJ1-2, with D possibly TRBD1 on 6 matching bases. In germline, CDR1 is LNHDA, CDR2 SQIVND (reference sequence). The CDR3 extends over 14 amino acids. The germline V and J ends were trimmed by 3 bases and 4 bases, with 12 bases remaining between them. The CDR3 DNA follows: TGTGCCAGTAGTATTATCCAGGGGACCTATGGCTACACCTTC. Its translation: CASSIIQGTYGYTF.

This chain links TRBV5-1 with TRBJ1-2; no reliable D call. Trimming took 3 bases from V and 6 from J, leaving 15 bases between them. The CDR3 is 14 amino acids. CDR1 and CDR2 from the germline V gene are SGHRS and YFSETQ. The CDR3 region has the DNA TGCGCCAGCAGCTCCGGGCCTCGAGGCGATGGCTACACCTTC. Translating it yields CASSSGPRGDGYTF.

In DNA form, the CDR3 reads TGCGCCAGCAGCCTTGATCTAATGAACACTGAAGCTTTCTTT. This sequence encodes CASSLDLMNTEAFF. J is TRBJ1-1 and V is TRBV5-1; D call uncertain. This CDR3 region has 14 residues. V lost 4 bases and J lost 0, with 10 bases in between. Germline-derived CDR1 and CDR2 are SGHRS and YFSETQ.

The rearrangement uses TRBV7-9 and TRBJ1-1, with D perhaps TRBD1 (5 bases). CDR1 and CDR2 (germline): SEHNR, FQNEAQ (reference sequence). V lost 4 bases to trimming and J lost 2 bases, with 20 bases between them. This CDR3 is 17 amino acids long. The CDR3 DNA follows: TGTGCCAGCAGCTCAAGACCAGGGATGGGGAGCAACACTGAAGCTTTCTTT. This sequence encodes CASSSRPGMGSNTEAFF.

The CDR3 protein is CASSTTGTGYTF. The CDR3 DNA reads as TGTGCCAGTAGTACTACAGGGACCGGCTACACCTTC. The V and J genes are TRBV19 and TRBJ1-2, with D possibly TRBD1 on 6 matching bases. There are 12 residues in the CDR3. Trimming shortened V by 4 bases and J by 8 bases, and 11 bases separated the two germline ends. Per the germline V gene, CDR1 is LNHDA and CDR2 is SQIVND (reference sequence).

This chain uses TRBV7-2 with TRBJ2-7; possibly TRBD1 for D (6 bases). Per the germline V gene, CDR1 is SGHTA and CDR2 is FQGNSA. The CDR3 has 15 residues. Trimming shortened V by 5 bases and J by 0 bases, and 14 bases separated the two germline ends. The CDR3 loop is CASSMDSASSYEQYF. The CDR3 region has the DNA TGTGCCAGCAGCATGGACAGCGCAAGCTCCTACGAGCAGTACTTC. Together with reference TRBV7-2 and TRBJ2-7, the CDR3 gives the full variable domain: GAGVSQSPSNKVTEKGKDVELRCDPISGHTALYWYRQSLGQGLEFLIYFQGNSAPDKSGLPSDRFSAERTGGSVSTLTIQRTQQEDSAVYLCASSMDSASSYEQYFGPGTRLTVT.

This clone was counted only a few times. The chain joins TRBV30 to TRBJ2-4; D is possibly TRBD1 (6 bases). Germline CDR1 reads GTSNPN; CDR2 reads SVGIG (reference sequence). This CDR3 spans 15 amino acids. CDR3: CAGSGNGGPKNIQYF. In DNA, the CDR3 is TGTGCAGGAAGCGGTAATGGGGGCCCCAAAAACATTCAGTACTTC.

CDR3 nucleotides: TGTGCCAGCAGTGAATATCCTAGGGAACAGAATGGCTACACCTTC. It translates to CASSEYPREQNGYTF. V is TRBV25-1 and J is TRBJ1-2; D not resolved. Trimming took off 0 bases at V and 6 bases at J, with 14 bases between the two ends. The CDR3 contains 15 residues. CDR1 and CDR2 from the germline V gene are MGHDK and SYGVNS.

This chain connects TRBV5-6 to TRBJ1-1, with D hard to call. Trimming removed 0 bases at V and 1 base at J, with 7 bases between. Germline V lookup: CDR1 SGHDT, CDR2 YYEEEE. The CDR3 runs to 14 residues. This CDR3 reads CASSLEGRNTEAFF. The CDR3 bases are TGTGCCAGCAGCTTGGAAGGGAGGAACACTGAAGCTTTCTTT.

This chain joins TRBV5-4 and TRBJ2-3; D unresolved. CDR1 and CDR2 from the germline V gene are SGHNT and YYREEE (reference sequence). V lost 5 bases and J 0 bases, leaving 16 bases between the germline ends. The CDR3 is made up of 16 amino acids. CDR3 in DNA: TGTGCCAGCAGTTACGGAGAGCCCCCCAGCACAGATACGCAGTATTTT. Translating gives CASSYGEPPSTDTQYF.

V gene TRBV4-2 combines with J gene TRBJ2-7, with 8 bases identical to TRBD1. The CDR3 is 14 residues long. CDR1 and CDR2 (germline): LGHNA, YNFKEQ. V trimming: 1 base; J trimming: 3 bases; junction bases outside the gene matches: 2. CDR3 sequence (DNA): TGTGCCAGCAGCCAAGTCGGGACAGGCTACGAGCAGTACTTC. It encodes CASSQVGTGYEQYF.

The V call is TRBV6-6, the J call TRBJ2-7, with 8 bases aligning to TRBD1. The CDR3 is made up of 14 amino acids. The junction had 11 bases not matched to a gene; V was cut back by 6 bases and J by 7 bases. Germline CDR1 and CDR2: MNHNY and SVGAGI (reference sequence). The CDR3 DNA reads as TGTGCCAGCAGACCAAGCCAGGGGGCGCGAGAGCAGTACTTC. Encoded protein: CASRPSQGAREQYF.

This clone appeared a single time. This chain connects TRBV30 to TRBJ2-3; 8 bases line up with TRBD2. The CDR3 spans 14 residues. Trimming at V came to 3 bases and at J to 6 bases, leaving 8 bases not matched to a gene. Germline V gene lookup returns CDR1 GTSNPN and CDR2 SVGIG (reference sequence). The CDR3 sequence: CAWRERGGVDTQYF. As DNA, the CDR3 is TGTGCCTGGAGGGAACGGGGGGGCGTGGATACGCAGTATTTT.

Concerning this clone itself: This could be a read error, since a much larger clone is one nucleotide away. The chain joins TRBV6-5 to TRBJ2-7; no reliable D call. The CDR3 consists of 11 residues. The germline V gene has CDR1 MNHEY and CDR2 SVGAGI. CDR3 DNA sequence: TGTGCCAGCAGTGACTCCTACGAGCAGTACTTC. This gives the protein CASSDSYEQYF.

The V gene is TRBV27, the J gene TRBJ2-7, with TRBD2 identical over 7 bases. Trimming took 2 bases from V and 2 from J; bases not matched to a gene: 3. Germline V CDR1 and CDR2: MNHEY, SMNVEV (reference sequence). The CDR3 loop spans 14 amino acids. CDR3: CASSLERGTYEQYF. CDR3 nucleotide sequence: TGTGCCAGCAGTTTAGAGCGGGGAACCTACGAGCAGTACTTC.

This chain joins TRBV27 and TRBJ2-7, with 8 bases matching TRBD1. CDR1 is MNHEY and CDR2 is SMNVEV in the germline V gene (reference sequence). Trimming removed 5 bases from V and 6 bases from J; junction bases left unmatched: 12. The CDR3 loop spans 15 amino acids. The CDR3 DNA reads TGTGCCAGCAGTCCTGAATTAGGGACAGGCCTCGAGCAGTACTTC. Residues: CASSPELGTGLEQYF.

V is TRBV4-2 and J is TRBJ1-5; possibly TRBD1 for D (5 bases). The CDR3 has 15 residues. Germline V gene lookup returns CDR1 LGHNA and CDR2 YNFKEQ. The ends were cut back, 3 bases at V and 4 bases at J, with 13 bases in the middle. The CDR3 nucleotides are TGTGCCAGCAGCCAGGGGCAGGGCGGGAATCAGCCCCAGCATTTT. It is translated as CASSQGQGGNQPQHF.